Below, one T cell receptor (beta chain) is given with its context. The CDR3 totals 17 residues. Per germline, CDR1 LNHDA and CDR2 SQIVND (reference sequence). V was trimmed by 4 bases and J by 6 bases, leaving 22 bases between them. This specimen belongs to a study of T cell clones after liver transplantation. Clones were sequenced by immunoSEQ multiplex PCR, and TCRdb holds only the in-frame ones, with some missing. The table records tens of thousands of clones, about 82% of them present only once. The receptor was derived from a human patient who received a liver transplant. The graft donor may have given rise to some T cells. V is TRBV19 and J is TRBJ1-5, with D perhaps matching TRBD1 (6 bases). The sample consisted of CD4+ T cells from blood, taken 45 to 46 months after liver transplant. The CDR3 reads CASSTYLGEGGGQPQHF. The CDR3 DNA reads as TGTGCCAGTAGTACTTACCTCGGGGAGGGGGGGGGTCAGCCCCAGCATTTT.